The clone carrying this T cell receptor (beta chain) was observed a handful of times. With survey level as its setting, the immunoSEQ assay was v3.0. The assay was immunoSEQ multiplex PCR, and TCRdb's table has in-frame clones only and misses some. The sample includes nearly 25,000 clones, roughly 84% seen only once; the top ten take approximately 2.5%. The data derive from a study of long-term antiretroviral therapy in people with HIV. The germline gives CDR1 MDHEN, CDR2 SYDVKM. V gave up 2 bases and J gave up 5 bases, with 6 bases separating them. This CDR3 has 13 residues. The sample in question was unsorted PBMCs, obtained 3 years after starting antiretroviral therapy. This clonotype originated in a middle-aged man with HIV. V gene TRBV28 combines with J gene TRBJ2-2; no reliable D call. CDR3 in DNA: TGTGCCAGCAGTTTAAGGGCTACCGGGGAGCTGTTTTTT. Translated: CASSLRATGELFF. The variable domain in full, completed from reference TRBV28 and TRBJ2-2, reads DVKVTQSSRYLVKRTGEKVFLECVQDMDHENMFWYRQDPGLGLRLIYFSYDVKMKEKGDIPEGYSVSREKKERFSLILESASTNQTSMYLCASSLRATGELFFGEGSRLTVL.